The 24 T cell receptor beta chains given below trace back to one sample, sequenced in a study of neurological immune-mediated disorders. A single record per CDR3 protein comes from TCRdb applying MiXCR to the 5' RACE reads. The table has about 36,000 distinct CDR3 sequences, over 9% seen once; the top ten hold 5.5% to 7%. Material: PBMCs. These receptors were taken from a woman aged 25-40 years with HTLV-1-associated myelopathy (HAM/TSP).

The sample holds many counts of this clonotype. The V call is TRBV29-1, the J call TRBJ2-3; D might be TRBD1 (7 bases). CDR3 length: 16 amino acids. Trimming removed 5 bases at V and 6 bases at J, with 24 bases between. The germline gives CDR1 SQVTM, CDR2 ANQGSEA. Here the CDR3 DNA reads TGCAGCGTTCGTAACTCCCAGGGGGGCACTGGGGATACGCAGTATTTT. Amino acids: CSVRNSQGGTGDTQYF.

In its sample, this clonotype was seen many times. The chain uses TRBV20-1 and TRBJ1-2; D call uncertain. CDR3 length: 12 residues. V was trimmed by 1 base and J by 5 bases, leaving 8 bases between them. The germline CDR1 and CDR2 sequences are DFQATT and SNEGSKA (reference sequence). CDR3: CSARGLRYGYTF. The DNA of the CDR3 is TGCAGTGCTAGAGGACTCCGATATGGCTACACCTTC.

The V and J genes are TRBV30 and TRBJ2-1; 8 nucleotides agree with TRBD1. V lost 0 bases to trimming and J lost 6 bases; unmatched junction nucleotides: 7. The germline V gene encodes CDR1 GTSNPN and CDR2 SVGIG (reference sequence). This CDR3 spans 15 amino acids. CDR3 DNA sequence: TGTGCCTGGAGTGTACCCTGGACAGGGAGCAATGAGCAGTTCTTC. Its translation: CAWSVPWTGSNEQFF.

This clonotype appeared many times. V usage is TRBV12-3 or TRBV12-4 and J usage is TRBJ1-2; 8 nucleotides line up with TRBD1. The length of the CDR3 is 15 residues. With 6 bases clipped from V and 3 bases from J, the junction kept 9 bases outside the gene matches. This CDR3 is CASRPLGQGYYGYTF. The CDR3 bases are TGTGCCAGCAGACCTCTCGGACAGGGATACTATGGCTACACCTTC.

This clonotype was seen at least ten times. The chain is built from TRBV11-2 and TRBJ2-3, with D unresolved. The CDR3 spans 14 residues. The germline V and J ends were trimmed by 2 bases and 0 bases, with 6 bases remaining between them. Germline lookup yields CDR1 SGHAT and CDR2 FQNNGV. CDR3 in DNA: TGTGCCAGCAGCTTATTACAGAGCACAGATACGCAGTATTTT. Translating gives CASSLLQSTDTQYF.

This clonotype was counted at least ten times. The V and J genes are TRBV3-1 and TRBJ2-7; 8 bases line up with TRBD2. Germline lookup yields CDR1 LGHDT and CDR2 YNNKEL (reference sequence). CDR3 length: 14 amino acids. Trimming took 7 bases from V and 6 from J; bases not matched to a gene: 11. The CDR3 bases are TGTGCCAGCAACCCCTCGGCCGGGGGGGGCGAGCAGTACTTC. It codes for CASNPSAGGGEQYF.

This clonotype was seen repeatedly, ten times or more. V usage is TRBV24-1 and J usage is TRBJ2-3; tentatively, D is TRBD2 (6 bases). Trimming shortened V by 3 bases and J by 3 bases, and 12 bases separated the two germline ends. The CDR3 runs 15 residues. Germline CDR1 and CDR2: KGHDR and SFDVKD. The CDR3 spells CATSDPKEGTDTQYF. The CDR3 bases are TGTGCCACCAGTGATCCTAAGGAGGGAACAGATACGCAGTATTTT.

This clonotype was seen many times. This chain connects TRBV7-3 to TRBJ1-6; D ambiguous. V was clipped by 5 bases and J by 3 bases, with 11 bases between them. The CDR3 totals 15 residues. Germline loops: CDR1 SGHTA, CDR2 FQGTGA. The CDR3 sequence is CASSLGRHYNSPLHF. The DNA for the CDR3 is TGTGCCAGCAGCCTAGGACGCCACTATAATTCACCCCTCCACTTT.

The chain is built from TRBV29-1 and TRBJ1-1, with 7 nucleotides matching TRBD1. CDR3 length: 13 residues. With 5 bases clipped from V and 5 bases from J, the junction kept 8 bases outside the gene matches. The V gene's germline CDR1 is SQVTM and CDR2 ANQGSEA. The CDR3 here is CSVKYRGDTEAFF. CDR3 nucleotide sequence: TGCAGCGTTAAATACAGGGGTGATACTGAAGCTTTCTTT.

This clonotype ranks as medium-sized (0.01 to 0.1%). In nucleotides, the CDR3 is TGTGCCAGCTCACCGGACAGGCCGGGAGAGCAGTACTTC. It translates to CASSPDRPGEQYF. The chain joins TRBV18 to TRBJ2-7; 7 nucleotides align to TRBD1. Germline lookup yields CDR1 KGHSH and CDR2 LQKENI. The CDR3 is 13 residues long. Unmatched junction bases numbered 6, after V lost 3 bases and J lost 7 bases.

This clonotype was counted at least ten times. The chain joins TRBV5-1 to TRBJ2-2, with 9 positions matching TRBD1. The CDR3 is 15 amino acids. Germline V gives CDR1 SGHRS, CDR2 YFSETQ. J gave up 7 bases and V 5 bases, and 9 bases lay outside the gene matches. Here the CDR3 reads CASRTGTGTHGELFF. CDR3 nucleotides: TGCGCCAGCAGAACCGGGACAGGGACGCACGGGGAGCTGTTTTTT.

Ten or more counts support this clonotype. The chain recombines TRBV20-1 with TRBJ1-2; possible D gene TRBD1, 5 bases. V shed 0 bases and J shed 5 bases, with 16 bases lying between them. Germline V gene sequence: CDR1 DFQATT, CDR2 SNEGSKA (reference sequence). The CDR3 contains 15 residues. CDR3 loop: CSAREQKKTVYGYTF. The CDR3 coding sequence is TGCAGTGCTAGAGAACAAAAAAAGACAGTTTATGGCTACACCTTC.

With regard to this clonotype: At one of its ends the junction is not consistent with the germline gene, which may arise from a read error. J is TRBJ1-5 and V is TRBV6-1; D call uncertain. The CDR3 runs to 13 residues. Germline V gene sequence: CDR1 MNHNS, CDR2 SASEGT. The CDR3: CASSQGIVESHHF. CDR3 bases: TGTGCCAGCAGCCAAGGTATTGTAGAATCCCACCACTTT.

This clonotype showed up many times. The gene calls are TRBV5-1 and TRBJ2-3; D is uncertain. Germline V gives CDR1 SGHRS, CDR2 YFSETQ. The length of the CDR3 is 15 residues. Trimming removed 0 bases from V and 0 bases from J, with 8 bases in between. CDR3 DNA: TGCGCCAGCAGCTTGGACGGACGAAGCACAGATACGCAGTATTTT. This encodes CASSLDGRSTDTQYF.

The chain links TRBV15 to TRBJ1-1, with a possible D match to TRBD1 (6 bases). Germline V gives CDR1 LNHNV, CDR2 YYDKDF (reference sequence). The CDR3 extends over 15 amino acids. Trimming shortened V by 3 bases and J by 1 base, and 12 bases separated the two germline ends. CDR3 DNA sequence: TGTGCCACCAGCAGTAGGCAGGGGAAGAACACTGAAGCTTTCTTT. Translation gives CATSSRQGKNTEAFF.

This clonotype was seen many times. CDR3 sequence (DNA): TGCAGTGCTAGATCCGGGTACACAGATACGCAGTATTTT. This codes for CSARSGYTDTQYF. The chain couples TRBV20-1 to TRBJ2-3, with D hard to call. Trimming took 2 bases from V and 2 from J, leaving 8 bases between them. The CDR3 runs 13 residues. Germline V gene lookup returns CDR1 DFQATT and CDR2 SNEGSKA (reference sequence).

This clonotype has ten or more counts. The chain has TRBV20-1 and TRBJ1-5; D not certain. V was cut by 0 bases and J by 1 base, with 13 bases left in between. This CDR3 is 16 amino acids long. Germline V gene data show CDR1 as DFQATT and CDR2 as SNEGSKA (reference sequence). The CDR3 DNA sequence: TGCAGTGCTAGAGATGACCCCCTAGGGAGCAATCAGCCCCAGCATTTT. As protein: CSARDDPLGSNQPQHF.

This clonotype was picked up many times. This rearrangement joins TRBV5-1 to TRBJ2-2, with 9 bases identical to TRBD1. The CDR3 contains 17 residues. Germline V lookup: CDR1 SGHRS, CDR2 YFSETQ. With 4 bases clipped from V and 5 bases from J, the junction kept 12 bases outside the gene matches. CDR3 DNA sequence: TGCGCCAGCAGCGTCCACAGGGGGCGCGAGGAGACCGGGGAGCTGTTTTTT. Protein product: CASSVHRGREETGELFF.

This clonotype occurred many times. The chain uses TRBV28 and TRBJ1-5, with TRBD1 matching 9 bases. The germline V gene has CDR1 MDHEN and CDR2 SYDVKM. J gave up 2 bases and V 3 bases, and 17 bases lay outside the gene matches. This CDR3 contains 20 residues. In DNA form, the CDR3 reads TGTGCCAGCAGTTTGCCCCCCGGGACAGGGTTTTTCTTTGGCAATCAGCCCCAGCATTTT. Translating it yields CASSLPPGTGFFFGNQPQHF.

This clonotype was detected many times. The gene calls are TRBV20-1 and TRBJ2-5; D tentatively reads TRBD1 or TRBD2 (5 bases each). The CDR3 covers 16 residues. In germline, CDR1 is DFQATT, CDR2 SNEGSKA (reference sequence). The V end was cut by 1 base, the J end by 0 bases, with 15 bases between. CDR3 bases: TGCAGTGCTAGAGCCCTGCTAGCAGGGTACCAAGAGACCCAGTACTTC. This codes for CSARALLAGYQETQYF.

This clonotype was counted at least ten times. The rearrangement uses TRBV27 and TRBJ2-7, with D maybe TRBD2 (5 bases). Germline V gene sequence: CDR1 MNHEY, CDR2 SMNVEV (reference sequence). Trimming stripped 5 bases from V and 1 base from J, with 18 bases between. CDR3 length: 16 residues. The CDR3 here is CASSPSAGQKSYEQYF. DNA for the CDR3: TGTGCCAGCAGTCCCTCCGCGGGTCAAAAGTCCTACGAGCAGTACTTC.

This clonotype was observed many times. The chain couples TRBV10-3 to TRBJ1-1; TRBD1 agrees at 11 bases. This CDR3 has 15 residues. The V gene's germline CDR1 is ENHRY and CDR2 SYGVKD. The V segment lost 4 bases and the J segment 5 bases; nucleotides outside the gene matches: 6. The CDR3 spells CAISAGGQGATEAFF. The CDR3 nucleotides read TGTGCCATCAGTGCGGGAGGACAGGGGGCAACTGAAGCTTTCTTT.

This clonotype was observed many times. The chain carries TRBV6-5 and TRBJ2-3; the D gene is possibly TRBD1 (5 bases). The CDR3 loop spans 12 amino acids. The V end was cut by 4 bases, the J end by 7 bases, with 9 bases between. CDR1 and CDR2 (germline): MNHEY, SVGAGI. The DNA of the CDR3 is TGTGCCAGCAGTTCTCAGGGTTATACGCAGTATTTT. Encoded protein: CASSSQGYTQYF.

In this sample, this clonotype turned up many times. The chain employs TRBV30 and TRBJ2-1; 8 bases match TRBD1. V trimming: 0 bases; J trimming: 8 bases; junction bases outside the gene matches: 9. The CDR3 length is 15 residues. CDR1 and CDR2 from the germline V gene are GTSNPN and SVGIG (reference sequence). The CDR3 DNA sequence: TGTGCCTGGAGTGTACTGGACAGGGACGTGCATGAGCAGTTCTTC. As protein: CAWSVLDRDVHEQFF.